The T cell receptor (beta chain) described here comes from a study of shared clonotypes between healthy human individuals. Study-wide points: Naive subsets usually exceeded memory subsets in estimated richness. A reduction in generation probabilities was seen for non-shared clonotypes relative to those shared by all four donors.

Those who donated, Caucasian adults without exception, all lived in Nashville, Tennessee. Authors' methods: Sequence data from immunoSEQ were junction-only and lacked quality scores; consequently, filtering differed. Some clones are missing from TCRdb's copy, which holds only in-frame ones; the method was immunoSEQ multiplex PCR. For V, J and clone size, that table is used; D and trimming come from the DNA. The sample consists of around 940,000 clones, over 75% of them appearing once. Of note for this clone: Its antigen remains unknown.

Sequencing was done on a sample of memory CD4+ T cells sorted from blood. Specified subset: CD45RA-negative fraction. This clonotype was sampled from a young man in good health.

The CDR3 DNA sequence: TGTGCCAGCAGGTCCGGGACTAGCGGGAGCAAGACCCAGTACTTC. This encodes CASRSGTSGSKTQYF. The V call is TRBV6-1, the J call TRBJ2-5, with TRBD2 matching 14 bases. This CDR3 has 15 amino acids. Germline V lookup: CDR1 MNHNS, CDR2 SASEGT. The V segment lost 6 bases and the J segment 6 bases; nucleotides outside the gene matches: 6.